The next 8 T cell receptor beta chains were all read from a single sample in a study of blood T cell repertoires in COVID-19. Generated by immunoSEQ multiplex PCR, the TCRdb table keeps only in-frame clones and is missing some. Of 35,000 to 45,000 clones listed, 73% are singletons. Sequenced sample: peripheral blood. These receptors were collected from a man aged 80 or over with acute or convalescent COVID-19.

The CDR3 DNA reads TGTGCCAGTAGTAGGGGGGAAGGCTTTTTTCTGCCCCAGCATTTT. Amino acid sequence: CASSRGEGFFLPQHF. The chain combines TRBV19 with TRBJ1-5; weak D call: TRBD1 (5 bases). The CDR3 is 15 residues long. CDR1 is LNHDA, CDR2 SQIVND, per germline (reference sequence). V lost 4 bases, J lost 9 bases, and 19 bases lay in between.

The chain combines TRBV7-2 with TRBJ2-2; possible D gene TRBD1, 6 bases. The ends were cut back, 3 bases at V and 1 base at J, with 9 bases in the middle. Germline V lookup: CDR1 SGHTA, CDR2 FQGNSA. The CDR3 has 15 residues. The CDR3 nucleotides are TGTGCCAGCAGCTTTCAGACAGGGAACACCGGGGAGCTGTTTTTT. Protein: CASSFQTGNTGELFF.

CDR3 region: CASSLSPGEPPYEQYF. CDR3 DNA sequence: TGTGCCAGCAGCTTGTCTCCTGGGGAGCCCCCCTACGAGCAGTACTTC. This chain connects TRBV7-2 to TRBJ2-7, with a possible D match to TRBD2 (5 bases). The V and J ends lost 3 bases and 2 bases respectively, with 17 bases between them. Germline CDR1 and CDR2: SGHTA and FQGNSA. The CDR3 totals 16 residues.

The CDR3 here is CATSRALARQETQYF. CDR3 in DNA: TGTGCCACCAGCAGAGCTCTAGCGCGCCAAGAGACCCAGTACTTC. V is TRBV15 and J is TRBJ2-5; a weak D match, TRBD2 (6 bases). CDR1 is LNHNV, CDR2 YYDKDF, per germline (reference sequence). There are 15 residues in the CDR3. Trimming took 1 base from V and 1 from J, leaving 10 bases between them.

V usage is TRBV27 and J usage is TRBJ1-4; no clear D. V lost 0 bases, J lost 8 bases, and 13 bases lay in between. Germline values: CDR1 MNHEY, CDR2 SMNVEV (reference sequence). The CDR3 consists of 15 residues. The CDR3 region is CASSLSLRRAEKLFF. The CDR3 nucleotides are TGTGCCAGCAGTTTATCCCTAAGGAGAGCCGAAAAACTGTTTTTT.

Notes on this clone: The sample has other DNA sequences that encode this CDR3 too. The chain recombines TRBV6-5 with TRBJ1-1; a weak D match, TRBD1 (6 bases). Germline values: CDR1 MNHEY, CDR2 SVGAGI. Trimming pared 3 bases from V and 4 bases from J, leaving 9 bases between. The CDR3 is 13 residues long. For the CDR3, the DNA is TGTGCCAGCAGTTATCAGGGGTCCACTGAAGCTTTCTTT. This translates into CASSYQGSTEAFF.

The sample holds one count of this clone. This rearrangement joins TRBV2 to TRBJ1-3; the D is unclear. The germline CDR1 and CDR2 sequences are SNHLY and FYNNEI. The CDR3 is 13 residues long. The V end lost 8 bases, the J end lost 0 bases, and 8 bases lay between the germline ends. CDR3 in DNA: TGTGCCAGCGCGGAAAACTCTGGAAACACCATATATTTT. This codes for CASAENSGNTIYF.

CDR3 sequence: CASSLAAQGVYEQYF. CDR3 bases: TGTGCCAGCAGCTTAGCAGCGCAGGGGGTCTACGAGCAGTACTTC. The rearrangement joins TRBV7-2 to TRBJ2-7, with 7 nucleotides matching TRBD1. The CDR3 has 15 amino acids. Unmatched junction bases numbered 5, after V lost 0 bases and J lost 3 bases. CDR1 and CDR2 from the germline V gene are SGHTA and FQGNSA.